A selection of T cell receptor beta chains follows, all from one sample in a study of T cell responses to AZD1222 COVID-19 vaccine. The table came from immunoSEQ multiplex PCR; TCRdb's copy has only in-frame clones and leaves some out. This sample yields around 130,000 clones, of which approximately 93% are seen a single time; approximately 3.1% belongs to the top ten. The sample consisted of peripheral blood, taken on day 0 of AZD1222 vaccination. These receptors were taken from an adult in good health. Each CDR3 is given without its conserved first and last residue. Some rows mark clone size as missing; the rest say once, few, many or name a class of expanded clone.

TRBV27	NA	TRBJ1-1	ASSLSGRMNTEAF
TRBV5-1	few	TRBJ2-7	ASSLAGTYEQY
TRBV6-2/TRBV6-3	NA	TRBJ2-3	ASSYLNRAYTDTQY
TRBV4-3	NA	TRBJ2-5	ASSHSPGEETQY
TRBV28	NA	TRBJ2-7	ASSPGGGGVDEQY
TRBV3-1/TRBV3-2	NA	TRBJ2-7	ASSQDYSGGREQY
TRBV18	NA	TRBJ1-2	ASSHRGNYGYT
TRBV3-1/TRBV3-2	NA	TRBJ1-2	ASSESDGDYGYT
TRBV2	NA	TRBJ2-2	ASRRIQRTGELF
TRBV6-5	NA	TRBJ2-3	ASARWEADTQY
TRBV5-4	NA	TRBJ2-3	ASSLEGDTQY
TRBV20-1	once	TRBJ1-5	SASLHNQPQH
TRBV28	NA	TRBJ2-4	ASSARDRVAKNIQY
TRBV6-5	once	TRBJ1-4	ASSPRDTNEKLF
TRBV3-1/TRBV3-2	NA	TRBJ1-1	ASSQAGEGAEAF
TRBV5-8	once	TRBJ2-6	ASSFVRFVSGANVLT
TRBV7-8	NA	TRBJ1-4	ASGVRTGGLQKLF
TRBV5-5	NA	TRBJ2-1	ASSFSTGNEQF
TRBV30	NA	TRBJ1-2	AWGTGYGYT
TRBV6-2/TRBV6-3	NA	TRBJ1-2	ASSYSFRNYGYT